This paragraph covers one T cell receptor (beta chain) sequence. Its antigen is not identified. Sequenced by immunoSEQ multiplex PCR; TCRdb stores in-frame clones only, minus some. The profile shows roughly 100,000 clones, roughly 96% of them singletons. The data derive from a study of T cells in pancreatic ductal adenocarcinoma. Broader study findings: Mean clonality was approximately 0.1 in tumors and about 0.079 in blood, not significantly different. Comparisons of tumor and blood clonality may show falsely lower tumor diversity. Compared with tumor, blood showed more total productive templates and about 8.1-fold more clonotypes.

The CDR3 contains 12 residues. V was cut by 7 bases and J by 4 bases, with 11 bases left in between. CDR1 and CDR2 from the germline V gene are SNHLY and FYNNEI. Selected pancreatic ductal adenocarcinoma patients had undergone surgery without neoadjuvant therapy. The rearrangement joins TRBV2 to TRBJ2-7; a possible D gene is TRBD1 (6 bases). The sequenced sample was PBMCs. The TCR originated in a human donor with pancreatic ductal adenocarcinoma. CDR3 sequence: CASTDSTYEQYF. For the CDR3, the DNA is TGTGCCAGCACGGACAGCACTTACGAGCAGTACTTC. The full variable domain, completed using reference TRBV2 and TRBJ2-7, is EPEVTQTPSHQVTQMGQEVILRCVPISNHLYFYWYRQILGQKVEFLVSFYNNEISEKSEIFDDQFSVERPDGSNFTLKIRSTKLEDSAMYFCASTDSTYEQYFGPGTRLTVT.